This T cell receptor beta chain emerged from a study of Graves' ophthalmopathy and Graves' hyperthyroidism. Whole-study results and caveats: At about 69% sensitivity and 72.22% specificity, the model predicted progression of the ophthalmopathy. Blood was where most expanded thyroid clonotypes above 0.001 frequency also turned up. Using 13 signatures, a model distinguished ophthalmopathy from stable hyperthyroidism, reaching around 88% sensitivity and 81.08% specificity.

This clonotype appeared many times. Its cognate antigen is unknown. Researchers took RNA transcripts and amplified TCR beta CDR3 regions from them. Scientists carried out first-round RT-PCR using HTBI primers and then a second-round multiplex PCR. TCRdb re-called the multiplex PCR reads with MiXCR, one entry per CDR3 protein. The repertoire holds more than 1,000,000 distinct CDR3 sequences, with roughly two fifths as singletons. Hyperthyroidism patients, aged 18 to 65, were newly diagnosed, under 2 months' duration. The CDR3 is made up of 13 amino acids. Germline V gives CDR1 MNHNY, CDR2 SVGAGI (reference sequence). V was cut by 8 bases and J by 3 bases, with 14 bases left in between.

The clonotype was recovered from an adult man with Graves' hyperthyroidism. The gene calls are TRBV6-6 and TRBJ2-7, with no clear D. Specimen: peripheral blood or thyroid tissue (not recorded which). DNA for the CDR3: TGTGCCAGCCACCCCCCGACCCACTACGAGCAGTACTTC. It yields the protein CASHPPTHYEQYF.